These T cell receptor beta chains were read from a single sample in a study of CD8 T cells in Susac syndrome. MiXCR was run by TCRdb on the immunoSEQ multiplex PCR reads, yielding one entry per CDR3 protein. The table shows roughly 250,000 distinct CDR3 sequences, with 95% to 97% occurring only once. Specimen: CD4+ T cells from PBMCs. These receptors were obtained from a human donor with Susac syndrome. Both conserved end residues are part of each CDR3. D genes are given only for firm matches. The listing skips clone size in some rows; elsewhere it reads once, few, many or a size class.

j_gene | v_gene | d_gene | abundance | CDR3aa | CDR3nt
TRBJ1-2 | TRBV29-1 | TRBD1 | NA | CSGATDRGLDYGYTF | TGCAGCGGAGCGACCGACAGGGGACTCGACTATGGCTACACCTTC
TRBJ2-3 | TRBV4-2 | NA | NA | CASSQTLHQADTQYF | TGTGCCAGCAGCCAAACCCTTCATCAAGCAGATACGCAGTATTTT
TRBJ2-7 | TRBV19 | NA | NA | CASSTQGRSYEQYF | TGTGCCAGTAGTACGCAGGGTCGATCCTACGAGCAGTACTTC
TRBJ2-5 | TRBV28 | NA | NA | CASSLMRSPTYF | TGTGCCAGCAGTTTGATGCGCTCCCCAACTTACTTC
TRBJ1-2 | TRBV15 | NA | NA | CATSRDLAGVYGYTF | TGTGCCACCAGCAGAGATCTAGCAGGGGTCTATGGCTACACCTTC
TRBJ2-7 | TRBV28 | TRBD1 | NA | CASTTPGQGPGEQYF | TGTGCCAGCACCACTCCGGGACAGGGACCCGGGGAGCAGTACTTC
TRBJ1-2 | TRBV11-1 | NA | once | CASSLVRGGGYTF | TGTGCCAGCAGCCTCGTCAGGGGTGGCGGCTACACCTTC
TRBJ2-7 | TRBV20-1 | NA | NA | CSAPQGPEQYF | TGCAGTGCTCCACAGGGTCCCGAGCAGTACTTC
TRBJ2-3 | TRBV28 | NA | NA | CASKRNRGGTDTQYF | TGTGCCAGCAAGAGGAACAGGGGGGGAACAGATACGCAGTATTTT
TRBJ2-3 | TRBV7-9 | TRBD1 | NA | CASSSGTGGVDTQYF | TGTGCCAGCAGTTCCGGGACAGGGGGCGTAGATACGCAGTATTTT
TRBJ2-7 | TRBV29-1 | NA | NA | CSVEDRGSFSYEQYF | TGCAGCGTTGAAGATCGGGGTAGTTTCTCCTACGAGCAGTACTTC
TRBJ2-1 | TRBV5-4 | TRBD1 | NA | CASSLSWTGGTYNEQFF | TGTGCCAGCAGCTTGAGCTGGACAGGGGGAACCTACAATGAGCAGTTCTTC
TRBJ2-3 | TRBV3-1 | NA | once | CASSEVIDTQYF | TGTGCCAGCAGCGAAGTGATAGATACGCAGTATTTT
TRBJ1-4 | TRBV7-2 | NA | NA | CASSWDGGNEKLFF | TGTGCCAGCAGTTGGGACGGGGGCAATGAAAAACTGTTTTTT
TRBJ2-7 | TRBV7-9 | NA | once | CASRHPPDGTDAYEQYF | TGTGCCAGCAGGCACCCCCCGGACGGGACCGATGCCTACGAGCAGTACTTC
TRBJ1-1 | TRBV29-1 | NA | NA | CSVGGRQNTEAFF | TGCAGCGTTGGAGGACGACAGAACACTGAAGCTTTCTTT
TRBJ1-1 | TRBV30 | NA | NA | CAWRVEVATEAFF | TGTGCCTGGAGGGTCGAGGTAGCCACTGAAGCTTTCTTT
TRBJ1-2 | TRBV9 | NA | NA | CASSVSGLRDGYTF | TGTGCCAGCAGCGTAAGCGGGCTTAGGGATGGCTACACCTTC
TRBJ2-1 | TRBV6-5 | NA | NA | CASSGRRGSGQFF | TGTGCCAGCAGTGGACGGAGGGGTAGTGGGCAGTTCTTC
TRBJ1-1 | TRBV11-2 | NA | NA | CASNRGVGQANTEAFF | TGTGCCAGCAATCGGGGGGTGGGGCAGGCCAACACTGAAGCTTTCTTT
TRBJ2-5 | TRBV5-6 | TRBD1 | NA | CASRLGTAGETQYF | TGTGCCAGCAGATTGGGGACAGCCGGAGAGACCCAGTACTTC
TRBJ2-7 | TRBV5-6 | NA | NA | CASSLVERADPFEQYF | TGTGCCAGCAGCTTGGTTGAGCGAGCGGATCCCTTTGAGCAGTACTTC
TRBJ1-2 | TRBV20-1 | TRBD1 | NA | CSAPHTPGQGALGYTF | TGCAGTGCTCCCCACACCCCCGGACAGGGGGCGTTAGGCTACACCTTC
TRBJ2-5 | TRBV12-5 | NA | NA | CASGLSNWETQYF | TGTGCTAGTGGTTTGTCAAACTGGGAGACCCAGTACTTC
TRBJ1-1 | TRBV18 | NA | NA | CASSPIGGTEAFF | TGTGCCAGCTCACCGATCGGGGGGACCGAAGCTTTCTTT
TRBJ2-3 | TRBV5-4 | TRBD2 | NA | CASSSTLSAGGPSQYF | TGTGCCAGCAGCTCGACCCTATCGGCGGGAGGGCCCTCGCAGTATTTT
TRBJ2-7 | TRBV7-9 | NA | NA | CASSTRQAGEQYF | TGTGCCAGCAGCACGCGACAGGCGGGCGAGCAGTACTTC
TRBJ1-1 | TRBV20-1 | NA | NA | CSARGTDWNTEAFF | TGCAGTGCTAGAGGGACAGACTGGAACACTGAAGCTTTCTTT
TRBJ2-1 | TRBV15 | NA | NA | CATSREISEYNEQFF | TGTGCCACCAGCAGAGAAATTAGCGAGTACAATGAGCAGTTCTTC
TRBJ2-7 | TRBV5-6 | NA | NA | CASSISYYEQYF | TGTGCCAGCAGCATTTCGTACTACGAGCAGTACTTC
TRBJ2-7 | TRBV7-9 | NA | once | CASSSGPRGEQYF | TGTGCCAGCAGCTCCGGGCCTCGGGGCGAGCAGTACTTC
TRBJ1-2 | TRBV7-2 | TRBD1 | few | CASSPPGQGYGYTF | TGTGCCAGCAGCCCGCCGGGACAGGGGTACGGCTACACCTTC
TRBJ2-1 | TRBV15 | TRBD2 | NA | CATSRDDTSGYNEQFF | TGTGCCACCAGCAGAGATGACACTAGCGGATACAATGAGCAGTTCTTC
TRBJ1-1 | TRBV14 | TRBD1 | NA | CASSQERQGATEAFF | TGTGCCAGCAGCCAAGAAAGACAGGGGGCGACTGAAGCTTTCTTT
TRBJ1-4 | TRBV7-9 | NA | NA | CASTTTSSLLGAEKLFF | TGTGCCAGCACCACAACCTCCTCCTTGTTGGGGGCGGAAAAACTGTTTTTT
TRBJ2-4 | TRBV20-1 | TRBD2 | NA | CSAWGREGVNIQYF | TGCAGTGCCTGGGGGCGGGAGGGTGTCAACATTCAGTACTTC
TRBJ1-1 | TRBV3-1 | NA | NA | CASSQEKGGYMNTEAFF | TGTGCCAGCAGCCAAGAAAAGGGGGGTTACATGAACACTGAAGCTTTCTTT
TRBJ2-1 | TRBV20-1 | NA | NA | CSAPLVAANNEQFF | TGCAGTGCCCCGCTCGTGGCGGCCAACAATGAGCAGTTCTTC
TRBJ2-7 | TRBV28 | NA | NA | CASGTDQGSYEQYF | TGTGCCAGCGGAACGGATCAAGGCTCCTACGAGCAGTACTTC
TRBJ1-4 | TRBV27 | NA | NA | CASSLLTGFGREKLFF | TGTGCCAGCAGTTTACTTACCGGATTCGGTCGGGAAAAACTGTTTTTT
TRBJ2-7 | TRBV12-3/TRBV12-4 | TRBD2 | NA | CASSKLAGEDGQYF | TGTGCCAGCTCCAAGCTAGCGGGAGAAGACGGGCAGTACTTC
TRBJ1-2 | TRBV12-3/TRBV12-4 | NA | NA | CASSREESYGYTF | TGTGCCAGCAGTCGAGAGGAATCCTATGGCTACACCTTC
TRBJ1-1 | TRBV30 | TRBD1 | NA | CAWKPTGMNTEAFF | TGTGCCTGGAAGCCGACAGGGATGAACACTGAAGCTTTCTTT
TRBJ2-5 | TRBV12-3/TRBV12-4 | NA | once | CASSTPTRKETQYF | TGTGCCAGCAGTACACCGACACGTAAAGAGACCCAGTACTTC
TRBJ2-5 | TRBV9 | TRBD1 | NA | CASSARTGIETQYF | TGTGCCAGCAGCGCCCGGACAGGGATAGAGACCCAGTACTTC
TRBJ2-7 | TRBV15 | TRBD2 | NA | CATSLRREAYEQYF | TGTGCCACCAGCTTACGGCGGGAGGCTTACGAGCAGTACTTC
TRBJ2-7 | TRBV30 | NA | once | CAWSRGSYEQYF | TGTGCCTGGAGCCGTGGAAGCTACGAGCAGTACTTC
TRBJ2-3 | TRBV3-1 | TRBD2 | NA | CASSPARTSGMEDTQYF | TGTGCCAGCAGCCCAGCGAGGACTAGCGGGATGGAAGATACGCAGTATTTT
TRBJ2-5 | TRBV7-3 | TRBD2 | NA | CASSRLAGVEETQYF | TGTGCCAGCAGTCGCCTAGCGGGAGTTGAAGAGACCCAGTACTTC
TRBJ2-7 | TRBV5-1 | TRBD2 | NA | CASRRTSGSDEQYF | TGCGCCAGCAGAAGGACTAGCGGGAGTGACGAGCAGTACTTC
TRBJ2-3 | TRBV3-1 | NA | NA | CASSQAHRGTDTQYF | TGTGCCAGCAGCCAAGCCCACAGGGGCACAGATACGCAGTATTTT
TRBJ2-1 | TRBV5-4 | NA | NA | CASPGTDSYNEQFF | TGTGCCAGCCCGGGAACGGACTCCTACAATGAGCAGTTCTTC
TRBJ1-2 | TRBV3-1 | NA | NA | CASGEQDRRYGYTF | TGTGCCAGCGGGGAACAGGACAGACGCTATGGCTACACCTTC
TRBJ1-3 | TRBV30 | NA | NA | CARRDSGNTIYF | TGTGCCCGACGGGACTCTGGAAACACCATATATTTT
TRBJ1-2 | TRBV24-1 | NA | NA | CATSDFPSQASYGYTF | TGTGCCACCAGTGATTTTCCGAGTCAGGCGTCGTATGGCTACACCTTC